These 5 T cell receptor beta chains came from one sample sequenced in a study of OX40 agonist ivuxolimab in advanced cancers. Assay used: immunoSEQ multiplex PCR; TCRdb lists only in-frame clones, some missing. The sample has tens of thousands of clones, approximately 88% seen once. Sample: CD4+ or CD8+ T cells sorted from blood, taken in a trial of the OX40 agonist ivuxolimab. These receptors originate from an adult with an advanced solid tumor such as melanoma, head and neck, liver or kidney cancer.

The chain carries TRBV19 and TRBJ1-5, with D perhaps matching TRBD1 (6 bases). Trimming removed 1 base at V and 5 bases at J, with 15 bases between. Germline CDR1 and CDR2: LNHDA and SQIVND (reference sequence). The CDR3 runs to 16 residues. The CDR3 region is CASSIVLHRVDQPQHF. In DNA, the CDR3 is TGTGCCAGTAGTATAGTTCTACACAGGGTAGATCAGCCCCAGCATTTT.

V usage is TRBV6-1 and J usage is TRBJ1-5; no firm D call. V was trimmed by 0 bases and J by 7 bases, leaving 7 bases between them. The CDR3 runs to 13 residues. Germline lookup yields CDR1 MNHNS and CDR2 SASEGT. CDR3 bases: TGTGCCAGCAGTGAAGCCCCCGGGCAGCCCCAGCATTTT. Amino acids: CASSEAPGQPQHF.

The sample holds a few counts of this clone. The J gene is TRBJ2-1, the V gene TRBV18; no definite D call. V lost 5 bases, J lost 0 bases, and 14 bases lay in between. From germline, CDR1 is KGHSH and CDR2 LQKENI. The CDR3 runs 16 residues. The CDR3 protein is CASSFYLGLSYNEQFF. The CDR3 nucleotides read TGTGCCAGCTCATTTTACCTAGGTCTCTCCTACAATGAGCAGTTCTTC.

This chain connects TRBV5-4 to TRBJ2-7; TRBD2 agrees at 8 bases. CDR3 length equals 15 residues. Trimming at V came to 4 bases and at J to 6 bases, leaving 12 bases not matched to a gene. Germline assignment: CDR1 SGHNT and CDR2 YYREEE (reference sequence). The CDR3 reads CASSAYGLAVGEQYF. For the CDR3, the DNA is TGTGCCAGCAGCGCGTACGGACTAGCCGTCGGCGAGCAGTACTTC. Based on the CDR3 plus reference TRBV5-4 and TRBJ2-7, the full variable domain is ETGVTQSPTHLIKTRGQQVTLRCSSQSGHNTVSWYQQALGQGPQFIFQYYREEENGRGNFPPRFSGLQFPNYSSELNVNALELDDSALYLCASSAYGLAVGEQYFGPGTRLTVT.

The chain joins TRBV7-6 to TRBJ1-5; D perhaps matches TRBD1 (5 bases). In germline, CDR1 is SGHVS, CDR2 FNYEAQ. Trimming took 7 bases from V and 11 from J, leaving 18 bases between them. This CDR3 region has 13 residues. The CDR3 coding sequence is TGTGCCAGCACCCTGACAGAGGACGGGGCCCAGCATTTT. Amino acids: CASTLTEDGAQHF.